This T cell receptor beta chain is drawn from a study of glioma-infiltrating T cells. Using RNA template, CDR3s of TCR alpha and beta were amplified with iRepertoire arm-PCR. Tissue mRNA or PBMC total RNA, roughly 100-400 ng, went into one-step reverse transcription and amplification. Each CDR3 protein is one row after TCRdb ran MiXCR on the multiplex PCR reads. The sample records under 150,000 distinct CDR3 sequences, roughly 43% being singletons. CDR1 MNHNS and CDR2 SASEGT come from the germline V gene. This CDR3 is 16 amino acids long. Losses at the gene ends were 5 bases for V and 0 bases for J; bases not matched to a gene: 6.

Sequencing was performed on glioma tissue, nonneoplastic brain tissue, or PBMCs (not recorded which). The chain combines TRBV6-1 with TRBJ2-2; 7 bases fit TRBD1. The clonotype originates from a human donor with low-grade glioma or glioblastoma, undergoing nonglioma brain surgery, or in good health (not recorded which). DNA of the CDR3: TGTGCCAGCAGTAGCCGGACAGGAGCGAACACCGGGGAGCTGTTTTTT. Translation: CASSSRTGANTGELFF.